This is a list of T cell receptor beta chains from one sample in a study of beta chain features in type 1 diabetes. Repertoires were generated with immunoSEQ multiplex PCR, while TCRdb's copy carries only in-frame clones and drops some. This table has under 350,000 clones, about 13% appearing once. Sequences were obtained from naive CD4+ T cells from blood. The receptors come from a man younger than 45 with type 1 diabetes. The conserved cysteine and the conserved F or W are not part of the CDR3 here. D genes are given only for firm matches.

j_call | v_call | d_call | cdr3_aa
TRBJ2-3 | TRBV7-2 | TRBD2 | ASSFAGVKDTQY
TRBJ2-1 | TRBV5-6 | TRBD1 | ASSFGDRAGEQF
TRBJ2-4 | TRBV11-2 | NA | ASSSRIGRNIQY
TRBJ2-4 | TRBV5-6 | NA | ASSLGLVAAKNIQY
TRBJ2-3 | TRBV2 | NA | ARSALEGGTDTQY
TRBJ2-2 | TRBV28 | NA | ASPDANTGELF
TRBJ1-2 | TRBV9 | NA | ASSVDQGPYGYT
TRBJ2-7 | TRBV18 | NA | ASSPPSDSSYEQY
TRBJ1-2 | TRBV30 | TRBD1 | AWRGDRGYSGYT
TRBJ2-3 | TRBV7-2 | TRBD2 | ASSLPSGNADTQY
TRBJ2-1 | TRBV2 | NA | ASSDGSNYNEQF
TRBJ1-5 | TRBV28 | TRBD1 | ATQGDQPQH
TRBJ1-2 | TRBV4-1 | TRBD1 | ASSPKWDRVLYT
TRBJ2-3 | TRBV5-1 | TRBD2 | ASSLGLADSTDTQY
TRBJ2-7 | TRBV9 | TRBD2 | ASSARLGGEQY
TRBJ1-1 | TRBV7-9 | NA | ASSLTLNTEAF
TRBJ2-3 | TRBV25-1 | NA | ASSDWTIRPDTQY
TRBJ2-3 | TRBV7-9 | TRBD2 | ASSLATGLDWTQY
TRBJ2-5 | TRBV2 | NA | ASSQRQETQY
TRBJ1-5 | TRBV28 | NA | ASSLQGNQPQH
TRBJ2-7 | TRBV7-2 | TRBD2 | ASSLGATSGTLIYEQY
TRBJ2-1 | TRBV6-5 | NA | ASSYFGQVRGEQF
TRBJ2-1 | TRBV30 | TRBD2 | AWEAGAELNNEQF
TRBJ2-5 | TRBV7-9 | TRBD1 | ASSRGTAQETQY
TRBJ2-5 | TRBV5-4 | NA | ASSLGTGLTQETQY
TRBJ2-7 | TRBV6-5 | NA | ASSPGLDAYEQY
TRBJ1-1 | TRBV28 | NA | ASSLAVSYTEAF
TRBJ2-7 | TRBV4-3 | NA | ASSQAWSQGYEQY
TRBJ1-1 | TRBV9 | NA | ASSVVPGATEAF
TRBJ2-3 | TRBV28 | NA | ASSLVVDTQY
TRBJ2-3 | TRBV18 | TRBD2 | ASSPPSGGTDTQY
TRBJ2-2 | TRBV4-3 | NA | ASSQDSANTGELF
TRBJ2-1 | TRBV19 | TRBD1 | ASSINRDRNEQF
TRBJ1-1 | TRBV28 | NA | ASSLLENTEAF
TRBJ2-5 | TRBV19 | NA | ASRDGSVEETQY
TRBJ2-1 | TRBV7-3 | TRBD2 | ASSRGRANNEQF
TRBJ1-2 | TRBV19 | NA | ASSMLAAYGYT
TRBJ2-7 | TRBV9 | TRBD2 | ASSVGTSGNLRSYEQY
TRBJ2-1 | TRBV18 | NA | ASSRSSYNEQF
TRBJ2-2 | TRBV9 | TRBD2 | ASSASGTNTGELF
TRBJ1-2 | TRBV2 | NA | ASTDAGVVNYGYT